The 6 T cell receptor beta chains below come from one sample, sequenced in a study of cytomegalovirus exposure and HLA in healthy donors. TCRdb's table, derived via immunoSEQ multiplex PCR, lists solely in-frame clones and lacks some. The data hold under 75,000 clones, with less than 96% observed a single time. The source material was PBMCs. These TCRs come from a woman aged 18-29 years in good health and CMV-seronegative.

The rearrangement joins TRBV11-2 to TRBJ2-5; 13 bases agree with TRBD2. This CDR3 comprises 16 residues. The J segment lost 5 bases and the V segment lost 4 bases, leaving 7 bases of the junction unmatched. The germline gives CDR1 SGHAT, CDR2 FQNNGV. The CDR3 spells CASSSRLAGGGETQYF. Written as DNA, the CDR3 is TGTGCCAGCAGCTCCCGACTAGCGGGGGGCGGGGAGACCCAGTACTTC.

J is TRBJ1-1 and V is TRBV27; tentative D call: TRBD1 (5 bases). The germline V and J ends were trimmed by 4 bases and 1 base, with 10 bases remaining between them. The CDR3 is made up of 14 amino acids. Germline loops: CDR1 MNHEY, CDR2 SMNVEV (reference sequence). CDR3 sequence reads: CASSWAGPNTEAFF. CDR3 DNA sequence: TGTGCCAGCAGTTGGGCAGGGCCGAACACTGAAGCTTTCTTT.

V gene TRBV4-3 combines with J gene TRBJ2-7; D may be TRBD1 (7 bases). The CDR3 is made up of 15 amino acids. The germline V gene encodes CDR1 LGHNA and CDR2 YSLEER. Trimming removed 2 bases from V and 4 bases from J, with 15 bases in between. The CDR3 DNA sequence: TGCGCCAGCAGCCAACAGGACAGGAGGGTGTACGAGCAGTACTTC. Translation: CASSQQDRRVYEQYF.

The V gene is TRBV27, the J gene TRBJ1-4; 7 bases are shared with TRBD1. V lost 6 bases to trimming and J lost 3 bases; unmatched junction nucleotides: 7. The CDR3 has 15 amino acids. From germline, CDR1 is MNHEY and CDR2 SMNVEV (reference sequence). CDR3 sequence: CASSQTGLANEKLFF. In DNA, the CDR3 is TGTGCCAGCAGCCAGACAGGGCTTGCTAATGAAAAACTGTTTTTT.

The chain couples TRBV29-1 to TRBJ1-1; D might be TRBD1 (5 bases). CDR3 length: 12 residues. The germline V gene has CDR1 SQVTM and CDR2 ANQGSEA. V lost 6 bases and J 3 bases, leaving 11 bases between the germline ends. The DNA of the CDR3 is TGCAGCGTAACGGGGGGGGACACTGAAGCTTTCTTT. It is translated as CSVTGGDTEAFF.

V gene TRBV5-4 combines with J gene TRBJ2-5; 13 nucleotides align to TRBD2. J lost 2 bases, V lost 0 bases, and 7 bases had no gene match. The length of the CDR3 is 18 residues. The germline V gene has CDR1 SGHNT and CDR2 YYREEE (reference sequence). The CDR3 DNA reads TGTGCCAGCAGCTTGGCCGGACTAGCGGGAGTGGGACAAGAGACCCAGTACTTC. As protein: CASSLAGLAGVGQETQYF.